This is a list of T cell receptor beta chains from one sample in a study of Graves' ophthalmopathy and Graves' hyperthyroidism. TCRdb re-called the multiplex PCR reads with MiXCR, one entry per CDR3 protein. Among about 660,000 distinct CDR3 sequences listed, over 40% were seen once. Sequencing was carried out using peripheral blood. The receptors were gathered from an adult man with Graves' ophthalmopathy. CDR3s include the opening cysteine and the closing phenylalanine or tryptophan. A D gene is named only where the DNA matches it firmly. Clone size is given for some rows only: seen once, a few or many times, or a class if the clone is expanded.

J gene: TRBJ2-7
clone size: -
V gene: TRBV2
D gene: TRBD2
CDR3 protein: CASSGQLAGGEQYF
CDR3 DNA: TGTGCCAGCAGCGGGCAGCTAGCGGGAGGCGAGCAGTACTTC

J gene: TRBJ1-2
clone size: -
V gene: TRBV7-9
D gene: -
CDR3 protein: CASSQDLTDYGYTF
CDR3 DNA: TGTGCCAGCAGCCAAGATTTAACAGACTATGGCTACACCTTC

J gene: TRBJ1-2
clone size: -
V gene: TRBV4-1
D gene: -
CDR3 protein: CASSQPDLSNYGYTF
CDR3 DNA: TGTGCCAGCAGCCAACCGGACCTCTCTAACTATGGCTACACCTTC

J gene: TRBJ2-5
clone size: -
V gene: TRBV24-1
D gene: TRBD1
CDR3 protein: CATSDSDRGETQYF
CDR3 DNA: TGTGCCACCAGTGATTCCGACAGGGGAGAGACCCAGTACTTC

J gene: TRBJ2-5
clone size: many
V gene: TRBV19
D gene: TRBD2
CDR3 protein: CASRSGASGKETQYF
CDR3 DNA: TGTGCCAGCCGGAGTGGAGCTAGCGGTAAAGAGACCCAGTACTTC

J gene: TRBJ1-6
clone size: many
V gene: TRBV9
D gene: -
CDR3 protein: CASSVGPLGPKGSPLHF
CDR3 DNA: TGTGCCAGCAGCGTAGGGCCCCTGGGACCGAAGGGGTCACCCCTCCACTTT

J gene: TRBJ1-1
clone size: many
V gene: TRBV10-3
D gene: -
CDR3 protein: CAISESGDGNTEAFF
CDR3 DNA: TGTGCCATCAGTGAGTCGGGGGACGGAAACACTGAAGCTTTCTTT

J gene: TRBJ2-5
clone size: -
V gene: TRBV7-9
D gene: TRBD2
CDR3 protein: CASSLLRAGGAETQYF
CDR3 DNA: TGTGCCAGCAGTTTATTGCGAGCGGGAGGAGCTGAGACCCAGTACTTC

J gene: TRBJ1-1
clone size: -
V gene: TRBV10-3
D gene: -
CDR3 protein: CASSEAPEGAEAFF
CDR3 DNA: TGTGCCAGCAGTGAAGCCCCCGAGGGAGCTGAAGCTTTCTTT

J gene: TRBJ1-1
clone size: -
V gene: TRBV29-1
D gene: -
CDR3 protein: CSVLGPTEAFF
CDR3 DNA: TGCAGCGTCCTGGGGCCCACTGAAGCTTTCTTT